These 2 T cell receptor beta chains came from one sample sequenced in a study of control samples from healthy donors and cancer patients. The assay was immunoSEQ multiplex PCR, and TCRdb's table has in-frame clones only and misses some. The table has 100,000 to 150,000 clones, about 92% seen once. Material for sequencing was PBMCs. The origin of the receptors is an elderly man with head and neck cancer.

V usage is TRBV27 and J usage is TRBJ2-1; D gene uncertain. Looked up from germline, CDR1 is MNHEY and CDR2 is SMNVEV (reference sequence). V lost 5 bases to trimming and J lost 2 bases, with 16 bases between them. This CDR3 region has 16 residues. CDR3 DNA: TGTGCCAGCAGTGCCCCCACCCGGCCAACCTACAATGAGCAGTTCTTC. It specifies CASSAPTRPTYNEQFF.

The genes are TRBV30 and TRBJ2-1; unclear D gene. The CDR3 spans 15 residues. V lost 4 bases, J lost 2 bases, and 15 bases lay in between. Germline lookup yields CDR1 GTSNPN and CDR2 SVGIG (reference sequence). The CDR3 spells CAWTRLGQAYNEQFF. CDR3 coding DNA: TGTGCCTGGACCCGGCTAGGGCAAGCCTACAATGAGCAGTTCTTC. Using reference TRBV30 and TRBJ2-1 for the parts outside the CDR3, the full variable domain is SQTIHQWPATLVQPVGSPLSLECTVEGTSNPNLYWYRQAAGRGLQLLFYSVGIGQISSEVPQNLSASRPQDRQFILSSKKLLLSDSGFYLCAWTRLGQAYNEQFFGPGTRLTVL.